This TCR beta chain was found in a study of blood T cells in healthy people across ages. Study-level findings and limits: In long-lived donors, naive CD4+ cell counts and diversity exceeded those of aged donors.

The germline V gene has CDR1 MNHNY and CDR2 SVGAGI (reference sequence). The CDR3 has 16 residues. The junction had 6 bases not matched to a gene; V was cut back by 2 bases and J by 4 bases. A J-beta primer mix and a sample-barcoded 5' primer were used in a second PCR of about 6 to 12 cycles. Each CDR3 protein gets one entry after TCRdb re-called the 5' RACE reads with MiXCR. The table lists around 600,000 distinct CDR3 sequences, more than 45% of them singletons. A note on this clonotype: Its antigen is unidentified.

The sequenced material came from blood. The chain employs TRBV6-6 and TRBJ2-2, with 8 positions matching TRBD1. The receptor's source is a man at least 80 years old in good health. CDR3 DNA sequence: TGTGCCAGCAGTTACCTACAGGGGGTGGGCACCGGGGAGCTGTTTTTT. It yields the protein CASSYLQGVGTGELFF.